This T cell receptor beta chain was obtained from a study of cytomegalovirus exposure and HLA in healthy donors listed by TCRdb under 2017. Broadly, across the study: In an earlier analysis of under 750 of the donors, about 260 Gb of sequence data and about 110 million unique TCR beta sequences from about 179 million T cells were reported. Approximately 300 gigabases of sequencing data and around 85 million unique TCR sequences made up an early release that covered fewer than 650 HLA-typed donors. Of the roughly 410 genotyped donors, 65% to 90% were placed in the genetic ancestry cluster associated with self-reported Caucasian donors. The aim of the study was to test whether cataloging public T cell receptors could identify signatures of past pathogen exposure. The T cell repertoires of several hundred subjects were profiled by immunosequencing and related to cytomegalovirus serostatus. Along with the roughly 700-subject first cohort, a separate validation cohort of some 130 different subjects was used. To predict cytomegalovirus infection status, the study brought together high-throughput TCR immunosequencing, statistical association of individual TCRs with disease status, and machine learning. A later analysis re-analyzed previously published TCR beta repertoires from hundreds of donors and added high-resolution HLA genotyping to study TCR occurrence patterns. In the later analysis, no new phenotypic data were used to find candidate immune exposures; instead, reliance was placed on TCR beta sequences and their occurrence across donors. An earlier analysis of 587 of the donors used high-throughput TCR beta sequencing to judge whether each TCR beta V gene segment behaved as functional or pseudogenic. Alongside the repertoire data, information on donor age, sex, ethnicity and CMV serostatus was compiled. Genome-wide SNP genotypes for about 55% of the roughly 670 donors were used in a later genetic analysis, which treated that subset as a discovery cohort. Every repertoire in the discovery cohort had been generated on one and the same sequencing platform. HLA typing covered class I and class II loci at four-digit resolution. The number of typed donors differed by locus: about 620-630 for A, B, C, DRB1 and DQB1; 500 to 550 for DQA1; around 580 for DPA1; and 400 to 480 for DPB1. Because of strong linkage in the cohort, 5 or 6 DR-DQ haplotypes were treated as single units for association and clustering. Among about 410 genotyped donors of the cohort, an average of roughly 230,000 unique TCR beta nucleotide sequences was sequenced per donor, of which about 19% were non-productive. Paper-wide results and their limitations: Because some donors lacked HLA typing at each locus, the association tests relied only on the typed subset. The cohort was sequenced for TCR beta chains only, and without alpha or paired-chain data the features that could be detected were limited. A total of 164 TCR beta chains were listed by the study as associated with cytomegalovirus. A later analysis found that HLA-associated TCR beta chains were more clonally expanded and had lower generation probabilities than equally common non-associated chains. V-gene and J-gene trimming of TCR beta chains was associated with a missense DCLRE1C variant in a later genetic analysis, and the association was replicated in an independent cohort. Presence/absence analyses assumed roughly uniform sequencing depth across donors, an assumption that may not hold. When HLA alleles, especially DR and DQ, strongly co-occurred, attributing TCR associations to individual alleles was difficult. A later genetic analysis reported fewer N-insertions in productive TCRs among donors in an Asian-associated ancestry cluster than the roughly 650-donor mean. Correlated functional status among segregating V segments might be attributable to linkage disequilibrium, but an unknown experimental factor could not be ruled out. In vitro tests confirmed that a few of the cytomegalovirus-associated TCR beta chains recognize cytomegalovirus antigens. Broadly in line with IMGT annotations, most TCR beta V segments showed up in productive rearrangements about 90% or about 30% of the time in an earlier analysis of 450 to 600 of the donors. According to a later analysis, parvovirus B19, influenza, CMV and Epstein-Barr virus appeared linked to several top co-occurrence clusters. At a false discovery rate of 0.05, a later analysis linked under 20,000 TCR beta sequences to specific HLA alleles. The 87-base-pair reads could not distinguish some IMGT-functional V segments, including TRBV6-2 and TRBV6-3, so those segments were excluded. In both the original and validation cohorts, the classifier was reported to diagnose cytomegalovirus status with high specificity and sensitivity. While some public TCRs were present in many individuals, most TCR sequences turned up only very rarely across donors. In a later analysis, TCR association rates were found to vary across HLA loci, with the most associated TCRs seen for DRB1 alleles and the fewest for HLA-C alleles. Because counts were too low, roughly 16 rarely observed V segments, including chromosome 9 orphons, were excluded from the earlier analysis of around 590 of the donors. A further reported finding was that TCR beta sequences accurately predicted the HLA-A and HLA-B alleles for most subjects in the first cohort. It was suggested by the authors that the approach could potentially be generalized to other disease states and immunological phenotypes. According to a later analysis, most CMV-associated TCR beta chains appeared to be HLA-restricted, and the HLA associations seemed to be driven largely by CMV exposure. The only immune exposure information available for the cohort was CMV serostatus. A cluster of highly shared sequence variants was judged likely to be a technical artifact of the sequencing pipeline.

A word on this clone: Its antigen specificity is not known. Base qualities are not provided; no much larger clone lies one nucleotide away.

Library method: the immunoSEQ multiplex PCR assay. A mixture of 60 forward primers for TCR Vbeta segments and 13 reverse primers for TCR Jbeta segments was used in the multiplex PCR. The CDR3 region of rearranged TCR beta genes was amplified from genomic DNA with a multiplex PCR assay. On the Illumina HiSeq System, the amplified TCR beta libraries were sequenced as 87-base-pair reads. The authors processed their data as follows. A later analysis counted tens of millions of unique TCR beta chains across the 700 or so repertoires, and roughly 9.9 million of these chains were shared by at least two donors. Raw reads were error-corrected and collapsed into unique sequences by a nearest-neighbor algorithm in which closely related sequences were merged to remove PCR and sequencing errors. To assign V, D and J gene segments, CDR3 sequences were aligned to IMGT reference sequences. Each retained sequence needed at least a six-nucleotide match to both a V gene segment and a J gene segment. Rearrangements were called productive when the CDR3 lacked stop codons and stayed in frame with V and J; all others were non-productive. CDR3 was defined by IMGT convention, running from the second conserved V-encoded cysteine to the conserved J-encoded phenylalanine. The earlier analysis of roughly 590 of the donors excluded any sequence lacking an unambiguous match to a single V gene segment. In an earlier analysis of several hundred of the donors, V segments were called functional above 56.7% productive rearrangements and were called segregating when the between-donor standard deviation exceeded 5%. To diagnose cytomegalovirus status from the catalog of TCR beta chain sequences, a statistical classification framework was built. In a later analysis, V and J genes were assigned by comparing TCR nucleotide sequences against IMGT/GENE-DB human TR gene sequences. Using the TCRdist pipeline, a later analysis assigned CDR3 sequences along with most-parsimonious VDJ recombination scenarios. A later analysis defined each TCR beta chain by its CDR3 amino acid sequence plus V-gene family, and excluded reads lacking a unique V-gene family. As a way to deal with suspected cross-contamination and a sequencing artifact, a later analysis dropped more than 500 nucleotide sequences that were highly shared and had low generation probability. In a later analysis, a clonal expansion index was calculated for each public chain from normalized within-repertoire ranks of inferred template counts. A later analysis computed generation probabilities with a VDJ recombination model fitted to out-of-frame rearrangements, and checked the results against IGoR. In a later analysis, hypergeometric tests were used to score TCR-TCR, TCR-HLA and TCR-CMV co-occurrence, with a repertoire-size bias correction applied to TCR pairs. False discovery rates were estimated in a later analysis by permuting HLA or CMV assignments 20 times. A later analysis grouped co-occurring TCRs with DBSCAN, adding TCRdist sequence similarity when clustering within HLA-allele-positive subsets. Repertoires with fewer than 30,000 or more than 120,000 public chains, plus five repertoires with anomalous nucleotide sharing, were excluded from co-occurrence clustering. Held by TCRdb, this immuneACCESS table contains in-frame sequences only and omits some clones. Under half of the omission traces to an unresolved V gene where checked; the cause of the rest is unknown. Clone size and the V and J calls come from that table; the DNA yielded D and trimming. The sample contains roughly 70,000 clones, around 66% of them found a single time. The ten top clones hold 14% of the sample.

In total, 630 or so healthy bone marrow donors made up the cohort. At the time of sampling, every cohort member was nominally healthy, though immune exposures that went unrecorded were likely present. The donor was CMV seropositive and belonged to the group of 250 to 300 seropositive cohort members. A peripheral blood sample was collected from each donor, and TCR beta sequencing was performed on peripheral blood mononuclear cells. The Qiagen DNeasy Blood Extraction Kit was used to extract genomic DNA from the blood cell samples. From its cysteine to its phenylalanine, the CDR3 spans 15 amino acids. Left in the record is the CDR3 DNA by itself, 45 bases read in frame from the first base. In the germline V gene (reference sequence), CDR1 corresponds to MNHEY and CDR2 to SMNVEV. V loses 3 bases, J loses 4 bases, and the germline ends lie 15 bases apart.

The chain is encoded by TRBV27 joined to TRBJ1-2, and the D gene may be TRBD1, 5 bases matching. The sequence was obtained from a male donor in good health and CMV-seropositive. Sequenced: PBMCs. The CDR3 loop reads CASSFTMGLAYGYTF. The DNA reads as follows: TGTGCCAGCAGTTTTACTATGGGACTGGCCTATGGCTACACCTTC.